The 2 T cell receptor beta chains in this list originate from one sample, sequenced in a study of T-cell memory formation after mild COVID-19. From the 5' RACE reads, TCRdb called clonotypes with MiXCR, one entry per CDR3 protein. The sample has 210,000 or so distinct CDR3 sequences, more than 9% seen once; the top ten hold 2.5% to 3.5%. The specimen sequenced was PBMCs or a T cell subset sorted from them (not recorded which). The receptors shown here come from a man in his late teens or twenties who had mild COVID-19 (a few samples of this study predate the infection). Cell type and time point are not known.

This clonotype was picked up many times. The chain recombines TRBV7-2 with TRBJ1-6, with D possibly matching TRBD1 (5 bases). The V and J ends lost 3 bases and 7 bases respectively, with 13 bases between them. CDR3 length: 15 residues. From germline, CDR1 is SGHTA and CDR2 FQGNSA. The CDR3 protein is CASSLFDAGNSPLHF. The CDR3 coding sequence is TGTGCCAGCAGCTTGTTCGACGCAGGGAATTCACCCCTCCACTTT.

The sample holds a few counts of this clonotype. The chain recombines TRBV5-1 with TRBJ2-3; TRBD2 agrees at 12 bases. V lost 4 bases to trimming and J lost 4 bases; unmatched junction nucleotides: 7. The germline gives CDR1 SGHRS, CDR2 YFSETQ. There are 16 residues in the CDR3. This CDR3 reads CASSRTSGGIADTQYF. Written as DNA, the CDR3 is TGCGCCAGCAGCCGCACTAGCGGGGGGATCGCAGATACGCAGTATTTT.